Listed below are T cell receptor beta chains from one sample, sequenced in a study of cytotoxic CD8 clonotypes in ibrutinib-treated CLL. Clones were read by immunoSEQ multiplex PCR, and TCRdb kept only the in-frame ones, dropping some. The sample shows 200,000 to 250,000 clones, 60% to 75% of them seen only once. This specimen was PBMCs, taken after 24 months of ibrutinib treatment. These receptors all stem from a human donor with chronic lymphocytic leukemia. Both conserved end residues are part of each CDR3. The D gene is left open where the match is weak. Only part of the rows carry a size: once, few, many, or a class if the clone is expanded.

cdr3_aa	cdr3_nt	j_call	cdr3_length	clone_size	v_call	d_call
CATSPLAGVTYEQYF	TGTGCCACCAGCCCGTTAGCGGGAGTCACCTACGAGCAGTACTTC	TRBJ2-7	15	-	TRBV15	TRBD2
CASSQDWAYNEQFF	TGTGCCAGCAGCCAAGATTGGGCCTACAATGAGCAGTTCTTC	TRBJ2-1	14	-	TRBV4-2	-
CASSLLGNGNQPQHF	TGTGCCAGCAGCTTACTGGGAAACGGCAATCAGCCCCAGCATTTT	TRBJ1-5	15	-	TRBV7-2	-
CASGLGPDTQYF	TGTGCTAGTGGTTTGGGGCCAGATACGCAGTATTTT	TRBJ2-3	12	few	TRBV12-5	-
CANGMGGRTEAFF	TGTGCCAACGGGATGGGAGGGCGAACTGAAGCTTTCTTT	TRBJ1-1	13	-	TRBV5-8	-
CASSYKGTYNEQFF	TGTGCCAGCAGTTATAAGGGAACCTACAATGAGCAGTTCTTC	TRBJ2-1	14	-	TRBV27	-
CASSLSAGGYTF	TGTGCCAGCAGCTTGTCCGCGGGCGGCTACACCTTC	TRBJ1-2	12	-	TRBV5-8	-
CASSLGGGETQYF	TGTGCCAGCAGCTTGGGCGGCGGGGAGACCCAGTACTTC	TRBJ2-5	13	-	TRBV5-6	-
CSVERTGGETQYF	TGCAGCGTTGAAAGGACAGGAGGCGAGACCCAGTACTTC	TRBJ2-5	13	-	TRBV29-1	TRBD1
CASSYSIPPGELFF	TGTGCCAGCAGTTACTCCATTCCTCCCGGGGAGCTGTTTTTT	TRBJ2-2	14	-	TRBV6-5	-
CASSLQTGDTGEQYF	TGCGCCAGCAGCCTCCAGACAGGGGACACAGGCGAGCAGTACTTC	TRBJ2-7	15	-	TRBV5-1	TRBD1
CASSLEASPYGYTF	TGTGCCAGCAGTTTAGAGGCCTCCCCCTATGGCTACACCTTC	TRBJ1-2	14	few	TRBV28	-
CASSPRPFDEKLFF	TGTGCCAGCAGCCCACGACCCTTCGACGAAAAACTGTTTTTT	TRBJ1-4	14	-	TRBV7-6	-
CASSQTGGETQYF	TGTGCCAGCAGTCAAACAGGGGGAGAGACCCAGTACTTC	TRBJ2-5	13	-	TRBV4-2	TRBD1
CASSLVRELFF	TGTGCCAGCAGCTTAGTTAGGGAGCTGTTTTTT	TRBJ2-2	11	-	TRBV7-2	-
CASSPGGQETQYF	TGCGCCAGCAGCCCGGGAGGACAAGAGACCCAGTACTTC	TRBJ2-5	13	-	TRBV5-1	TRBD2
CASSSGQTLSEQYF	TGTGCCAGCAGCTCGGGACAGACCCTCTCCGAGCAGTACTTC	TRBJ2-7	14	-	TRBV27	TRBD1
CASSVGRSVPLYEQYF	TGTGCCAGCAGCGTAGGCAGGAGCGTCCCCCTCTACGAGCAGTACTTC	TRBJ2-7	16	-	TRBV9	-
CASSLGHETQYF	TGTGCCAGCAGCTTGGGTCACGAGACCCAGTACTTC	TRBJ2-5	12	-	TRBV5-6	-
CASSYLETQYF	TGTGCCAGCAGTTATTTAGAGACCCAGTACTTC	TRBJ2-5	11	-	TRBV6-5	-
CASSVTSKREESTDTQYF	TGTGCCAGCAGTGTAACCTCGAAGCGGGAGGAGAGCACAGATACGCAGTATTTT	TRBJ2-3	18	-	TRBV28	TRBD2
CASSSGSRVGYTF	TGTGCCAGCAGCTCCGGATCCCGGGTTGGCTACACCTTC	TRBJ1-2	13	-	TRBV5-8	-
CSVASFGGNTEAFF	TGCAGCGTTGCATCGTTCGGGGGGAACACTGAAGCTTTCTTT	TRBJ1-1	14	-	TRBV29-1	-
CASSTGVRQPQHF	TGTGCCAGCTCCACGGGGGTAAGACAGCCCCAGCATTTT	TRBJ1-5	13	-	TRBV11-2	-
CASSLTSFQGAGELFF	TGCGCCAGCAGCCTTACTAGCTTCCAAGGGGCCGGGGAGCTGTTTTTT	TRBJ2-2	16	once	TRBV4-3	-
CASSYETTTGELFF	TGTGCCAGCAGTTACGAAACCACGACCGGGGAGCTGTTTTTT	TRBJ2-2	14	-	TRBV6-6	-
CSARANEKLFF	TGCAGCGCCCGGGCCAATGAAAAACTGTTTTTT	TRBJ1-4	11	-	TRBV29-1	-
CASRSYGNTEAFF	TGTGCCAGTAGAAGTTATGGGAACACTGAAGCTTTCTTT	TRBJ1-1	13	-	TRBV6-6	-
CASSITGAYNEQFF	TGTGCCAGTAGTATTACGGGAGCGTACAATGAGCAGTTCTTC	TRBJ2-1	14	-	TRBV19	-
CASSLPASEEQYF	TGTGCCAGCAGCTTACCCGCCTCGGAGGAGCAGTACTTC	TRBJ2-7	13	-	TRBV7-9	-
CAWSSAATNEKLFF	TGTGCCTGGAGTTCAGCGGCAACTAATGAAAAACTGTTTTTT	TRBJ1-4	14	-	TRBV30	-